A selection of T cell receptor beta chains follows, all from one sample in a study of blood T cells in healthy people across ages. TCRdb re-called the 5' RACE reads through MiXCR, storing one row per CDR3 protein. This repertoire shows hundreds of thousands of distinct CDR3 sequences, over 25% found once; its top ten account for approximately 4%. This sample also belongs to another study, concerning T cells of mothers and their children.

The sequenced sample was blood. The source of these receptors is a boy younger than 10 in good health. CDR3s leave out the opening cysteine and the closing phenylalanine or tryptophan.

TRBV4-3	TRBJ2-6	ASSQELGSGANVLT
TRBV4-1	TRBJ2-3	ASSQDLRSPSTDTQY
TRBV7-9	TRBJ1-2	ASSRGPANYGYT
TRBV7-2	TRBJ2-1	ASSLAGLAGASEQF
TRBV5-6	TRBJ2-5	ASSSESQGNVETQY
TRBV2	TRBJ2-1	ASSVTSGSNEQF
TRBV20-1	TRBJ2-7	SARDEGAYEQY
TRBV2	TRBJ1-4	AGSAGVTDATNEKLF
TRBV9	TRBJ2-7	ASSKTGQESYEQY
TRBV12-3/TRBV12-4	TRBJ1-1	ASSQLTVEAF
TRBV5-1	TRBJ2-7	ASTWTGGSYEQY
TRBV7-9	TRBJ2-5	ASSLSEVKKETQY
TRBV12-3/TRBV12-4	TRBJ2-2	ASSFAAGTGELF
TRBV27	TRBJ2-1	ASSLVLGSNEQF
TRBV2	TRBJ2-3	ASGRDSVRTDTQY
TRBV5-1	TRBJ2-7	AGSSGLAAHEQY
TRBV7-6	TRBJ2-5	ASSLIGPLETQY
TRBV5-1	TRBJ1-1	ASSLELPYLGRLGTEAF
TRBV9	TRBJ2-3	ASSVRSGTSGGAPTDTQY
TRBV6-5	TRBJ2-6	ASSRGDGSGANVPT
TRBV15	TRBJ2-7	ATSRDLGTSGRYEQY
TRBV13	TRBJ2-5	ASSPSATQETQY